Listed below are T cell receptor beta chains from one sample, sequenced in a study of graft-versus-host responses after intestinal transplantation. Here immunoSEQ multiplex PCR was the method, and the copy in TCRdb shows in-frame clones only, minus some. The profile covers 85,000 to 100,000 clones, with 75% to 90% appearing a single time and around 0.11% taken by the ten largest. These receptors have no known antigen. The sequencing here drew on unstimulated CD4+ T cells sorted from spleen or lymph node cells, taken before intestinal transplant. Receptors originate from a human donor who received an intestinal transplant. CDR3s include the opening cysteine and the closing phenylalanine or tryptophan. The order of the fields is J gene, V gene, D gene, CDR3 protein, CDR3 DNA. A D gene is named only where the DNA matches it firmly.

j_call: TRBJ2-3
v_call: TRBV10-1
d_call: TRBD2
cdr3_aa: CASSFGLAGTDTQYF
cdr3_nt: TGCGCCAGCAGTTTTGGACTAGCGGGCACAGATACGCAGTATTTT

j_call: TRBJ2-3
v_call: TRBV5-1
d_call: NA
cdr3_aa: CASSFGGVGEDTQYF
cdr3_nt: TGCGCCAGCAGCTTCGGCGGGGTCGGGGAAGATACGCAGTATTTT

j_call: TRBJ2-3
v_call: TRBV7-9
d_call: TRBD2
cdr3_aa: CASRDGTSTYTQYF
cdr3_nt: TGTGCCAGCAGAGACGGGACTAGCACATATACGCAGTATTTT

j_call: TRBJ1-1
v_call: TRBV6-6
d_call: NA
cdr3_aa: CASSYQDSNTEAFF
cdr3_nt: TGTGCCAGCAGTTACCAGGACTCGAACACTGAAGCTTTCTTT

j_call: TRBJ1-2
v_call: TRBV6-5
d_call: NA
cdr3_aa: CASSYQQTTNYGYTF
cdr3_nt: TGTGCCAGCAGTTACCAACAGACTACTAACTATGGCTACACCTTC

j_call: TRBJ1-4
v_call: TRBV6-1
d_call: TRBD1
cdr3_aa: CASQDGTGGEKLFF
cdr3_nt: TGTGCCAGCCAAGATGGGACAGGGGGTGAAAAACTGTTTTTT

j_call: TRBJ2-1
v_call: TRBV11-2
d_call: NA
cdr3_aa: CASSRGTVGGSYNEQFF
cdr3_nt: TGTGCCAGCAGCCGGGGGACAGTTGGGGGCTCCTACAATGAGCAGTTCTTC

j_call: TRBJ1-2
v_call: TRBV7-3
d_call: NA
cdr3_aa: CASSPYIAKGNTF
cdr3_nt: TGTGCCAGCAGCCCCTATATAGCCAAGGGGAACACCTTC

j_call: TRBJ2-3
v_call: TRBV6-5
d_call: NA
cdr3_aa: CASSERAPDTQYF
cdr3_nt: TGTGCCAGCAGTGAGCGGGCCCCAGATACGCAGTATTTT

j_call: TRBJ2-2
v_call: TRBV27
d_call: NA
cdr3_aa: CASKQGNTGELFF
cdr3_nt: TGTGCCAGCAAACAGGGGAACACCGGGGAGCTGTTTTTT

j_call: TRBJ2-7
v_call: TRBV6-6
d_call: NA
cdr3_aa: CASSYSNLRGYEQYF
cdr3_nt: TGTGCCAGCAGTTACTCAAACCTACGGGGTTACGAGCAGTACTTC

j_call: TRBJ1-1
v_call: TRBV2
d_call: TRBD1
cdr3_aa: CASRGQGWPFF
cdr3_nt: TGTGCCAGCAGGGGACAGGGTTGGCCTTTCTTT

j_call: TRBJ2-5
v_call: TRBV29-1
d_call: NA
cdr3_aa: CSVGRWGAQETQYF
cdr3_nt: TGCAGCGTTGGTAGGTGGGGCGCCCAAGAGACCCAGTACTTC

j_call: TRBJ2-7
v_call: TRBV7-9
d_call: TRBD1
cdr3_aa: CASSLAGQGSYEQYF
cdr3_nt: TGTGCCAGCAGCTTAGCGGGACAGGGGTCCTACGAGCAGTACTTC

j_call: TRBJ1-2
v_call: TRBV2
d_call: TRBD1
cdr3_aa: CASRRAEPRGHRGYTF
cdr3_nt: TGTGCCAGCAGACGGGCGGAACCGAGGGGGCACAGGGGCTACACCTTC

j_call: TRBJ2-2
v_call: TRBV7-3
d_call: TRBD2
cdr3_aa: CASSLIADGGLAENTGELFF
cdr3_nt: TGTGCCAGCAGCTTAATTGCGGATGGCGGACTAGCAGAGAACACCGGGGAGCTGTTTTTT

j_call: TRBJ2-3
v_call: TRBV7-2
d_call: NA
cdr3_aa: CASSSRWATDTQYF
cdr3_nt: TGTGCCAGCAGCTCCCGATGGGCCACAGATACGCAGTATTTT

j_call: TRBJ2-1
v_call: TRBV5-4
d_call: NA
cdr3_aa: CASSPRGNSYNEQFF
cdr3_nt: TGTGCCAGCAGCCCCCGGGGGAATTCCTACAATGAGCAGTTCTTC

j_call: TRBJ2-5
v_call: TRBV2
d_call: TRBD1
cdr3_aa: CASRQGSETQYF
cdr3_nt: TGTGCCAGCAGACAGGGGTCAGAGACCCAGTACTTC

j_call: TRBJ2-5
v_call: TRBV10-3
d_call: TRBD1
cdr3_aa: CAISESTGQETQYF
cdr3_nt: TGTGCCATCAGTGAGTCGACAGGGCAAGAGACCCAGTACTTC

j_call: TRBJ2-7
v_call: TRBV11-2
d_call: TRBD1
cdr3_aa: CASSLGGQRAYQF
cdr3_nt: TGTGCCAGCAGCTTAGGGGGACAGAGAGCCTACCAATTC

j_call: TRBJ2-1
v_call: TRBV9
d_call: NA
cdr3_aa: CASSGDTALEQFF
cdr3_nt: TGTGCCAGCAGCGGAGACACGGCTCTAGAGCAGTTCTTC